This is a list of T cell receptor beta chains from one sample in a study of CD8 T cells in ankylosing spondylitis. TCRdb called the 5' RACE reads again in MiXCR, with one record for every CDR3 protein. The profile covers just over 300,000 distinct CDR3 sequences, with about a fifth appearing a single time and 3.5% taken by the ten largest. The sample taken for sequencing was blood, either unsorted or a sorted T cell fraction (not recorded which). The receptors shown here come from a female donor with ankylosing spondylitis or in good health (not recorded which). Each CDR3 is given with its conserved first and last residue. The order of the fields is J gene, D gene, V gene, clone size, CDR3 protein, CDR3 DNA. A D gene is named only where the DNA matches it firmly. Size tells how often a clone was seen (once, few, many) or the class of an expanded clone, and some rows leave it out.

TRBJ2-1 | NA | TRBV28 | many | CASSLGSAIDNEQFF | TGTGCCAGCAGTTTAGGGAGCGCCATTGACAATGAGCAGTTCTTC
TRBJ1-2 | NA | TRBV5-1 | many | CASSLYGEEGYGYTF | TGCGCCAGCAGCTTGTACGGGGAGGAGGGCTATGGCTACACCTTC
TRBJ1-1 | TRBD1 | TRBV18 | NA | CASSPNRGHRNTEAFF | TGTGCCAGCTCACCAAACAGGGGGCATAGGAACACTGAAGCTTTCTTT
TRBJ2-1 | TRBD2 | TRBV9 | NA | CASSAPGLAGGNEQFF | TGTGCCAGCAGCGCCCCCGGACTAGCGGGAGGCAATGAGCAGTTCTTC
TRBJ2-7 | NA | TRBV15 | many | CATSRDRGYEQYF | TGTGCCACCAGCAGAGACCGGGGCTACGAGCAGTACTTC
TRBJ1-4 | NA | TRBV20-1 | NA | CSLQGFGEKLFF | TGCAGTCTCCAGGGATTCGGTGAAAAACTGTTTTTT
TRBJ2-7 | NA | TRBV30 | NA | CAGRTDQQYF | TGTGCCGGTAGGACAGACCAGCAGTACTTC
TRBJ2-1 | TRBD2 | TRBV24-1 | few | CATSDSGGTSEQFF | TGTGCCACCAGTGATTCCGGGGGGACGAGTGAGCAGTTCTTC
TRBJ2-7 | TRBD2 | TRBV20-1 | once | CSAGPQSPGLHYEQYF | TGCAGTGCCGGGCCCCAATCGCCGGGACTACACTACGAGCAGTACTTC
TRBJ2-7 | NA | TRBV5-5 | NA | CASCLTYEQYF | TGTGCCAGCTGCTTGACCTACGAGCAGTACTTC
TRBJ2-5 | TRBD2 | TRBV29-1 | few | CSVTPGGSKTQYF | TGCAGCGTAACCCCGGGAGGGTCAAAGACCCAGTACTTC
TRBJ2-3 | NA | TRBV5-1 | few | CASSLEGDPSTDTQYF | TGCGCCAGCAGCTTGGAGGGGGACCCTAGCACAGATACGCAGTATTTT
TRBJ2-7 | NA | TRBV18 | NA | CASSSDRNSYEQYF | TGTGCCAGCTCATCCGACAGGAACTCCTACGAGCAGTACTTC
TRBJ2-3 | NA | TRBV20-1 | NA | CSAIPRAEGTDTQYF | TGCAGTGCTATTCCCAGGGCGGAGGGGACAGATACGCAGTATTTT
TRBJ2-7 | TRBD2 | TRBV15 | NA | CATSTRLATYEQYF | TGTGCCACCAGCACCAGACTAGCTACCTACGAGCAGTACTTC
TRBJ2-1 | TRBD2 | TRBV9 | NA | CASSDGSRDYRDEQFF | TGTGCCAGCAGCGATGGGAGCCGGGACTATAGAGATGAGCAGTTCTTC
TRBJ2-1 | NA | TRBV7-2 | few | CASSLDWLGEQFF | TGTGCCAGCAGCCTGGACTGGTTGGGTGAGCAGTTCTTC
TRBJ2-3 | NA | TRBV5-4 | few | CASFGGDTQYF | TGTGCCAGCTTCGGAGGGGATACGCAGTATTTT
TRBJ1-1 | NA | TRBV29-1 | many | CSVKKDRNTEAFF | TGCAGCGTCAAAAAAGACAGGAACACTGAAGCTTTCTTT
TRBJ1-3 | NA | TRBV10-3 | few | CAIRPGVSGNTIYF | TGTGCCATCAGGCCAGGGGTCTCTGGAAACACCATATATTTT
TRBJ2-1 | TRBD2 | TRBV12-3/TRBV12-4 | many | CASKVEREGVEQFF | TGTGCCAGCAAGGTGGAACGGGAGGGGGTTGAGCAGTTCTTC
TRBJ2-1 | NA | TRBV30 | few | CAWSQGHPSYNEQFF | TGTGCCTGGAGTCAAGGCCACCCCTCCTACAATGAGCAGTTCTTC
TRBJ2-4 | NA | TRBV24-1 | NA | CATSDFHSLAKSIQYF | TGTGCCACCAGTGATTTTCACAGTCTAGCCAAAAGCATTCAGTACTTC
TRBJ2-1 | NA | TRBV5-1 | NA | CASSWSLANEQFF | TGCGCCAGCAGCTGGTCACTAGCCAATGAGCAGTTCTTC
TRBJ2-5 | NA | TRBV20-1 | many | CSARDGFRETQYF | TGCAGTGCTAGAGATGGGTTCCGAGAGACCCAGTACTTC
TRBJ2-7 | TRBD1 | TRBV5-6 | NA | CASSLPTGNEQYF | TGTGCCAGCAGCCTACCGACAGGGAACGAGCAGTACTTC
TRBJ1-1 | NA | TRBV7-9 | NA | CASSLTAGTEAFF | TGTGCCAGCAGCTTAACTGCGGGCACTGAAGCTTTCTTT
TRBJ2-1 | TRBD2 | TRBV20-1 | few | CSAQREGNEQFF | TGCAGTGCTCAGCGGGAGGGCAATGAGCAGTTCTTC
TRBJ2-1 | NA | TRBV7-2 | few | CASSLEGVRNEQFF | TGTGCCAGCAGCTTAGAAGGAGTACGAAATGAGCAGTTCTTC
TRBJ2-1 | NA | TRBV20-1 | NA | CSAGRDATYNEQFF | TGCAGTGCGGGCCGGGACGCAACCTACAATGAGCAGTTCTTC
TRBJ2-1 | TRBD2 | TRBV14 | few | CASSQDLASGSPYNEQFF | TGTGCCAGCAGCCAAGATCTGGCTAGCGGGTCACCTTACAATGAGCAGTTCTTC
TRBJ2-3 | NA | TRBV7-2 | NA | CASSHRTDTQYF | TGTGCCAGCAGCCATCGCACAGATACGCAGTATTTT
TRBJ2-1 | NA | TRBV7-8 | NA | CASSLGGAANEQFF | TGTGCCAGCAGCTTAGGGGGGGCGGCCAATGAGCAGTTCTTC
TRBJ2-1 | NA | TRBV29-1 | few | CSVAHAYNEQFF | TGCAGCGTGGCACACGCGTACAATGAGCAGTTCTTC
TRBJ1-1 | NA | TRBV5-1 | few | CASSPGAGPVNTEAFF | TGCGCCAGCAGCCCGGGTGCAGGGCCGGTGAACACTGAAGCTTTCTTT
TRBJ2-3 | TRBD2 | TRBV6-5 | NA | CASSYVLAGDTDTQYF | TGTGCCAGCAGTTACGTCCTAGCGGGGGACACAGATACGCAGTATTTT
TRBJ2-7 | NA | TRBV12-3/TRBV12-4 | NA | CASSFRTTSYEQYF | TGTGCCAGCAGTTTTAGGACTACCTCCTACGAGCAGTACTTC
TRBJ2-3 | TRBD2 | TRBV7-2 | NA | CASSLARGGRAGDTQYF | TGTGCCAGCAGCTTAGCGCGGGGCGGGAGGGCAGGGGATACGCAGTATTTT
TRBJ2-3 | NA | TRBV5-1 | NA | CASSYFGESTDTQYF | TGCGCCAGCAGCTACTTCGGGGAAAGCACAGATACGCAGTATTTT
TRBJ2-5 | TRBD2 | TRBV20-1 | many | CSAGGRETQYF | TGCAGCGCCGGGGGGAGGGAGACCCAGTACTTC
TRBJ2-3 | TRBD1 | TRBV20-1 | few | CSARRDRDTDTQYF | TGCAGTGCTAGAAGGGACAGGGACACAGATACGCAGTATTTT
TRBJ2-3 | NA | TRBV4-3 | few | CASSQDWSTDTQYF | TGCGCCAGCAGCCAAGATTGGAGCACAGATACGCAGTATTTT
TRBJ1-2 | NA | TRBV7-9 | few | CASSPSRDRGYTF | TGTGCCAGCAGCCCTTCAAGGGATCGCGGCTACACCTTC
TRBJ2-3 | NA | TRBV7-9 | few | CASSSRGPDTQYF | TGTGCCAGCAGCTCTAGGGGTCCAGATACGCAGTATTTT
TRBJ1-1 | NA | TRBV20-1 | few | CSAREGSTYTEAFF | TGCAGTGCTAGAGAAGGTTCGACCTACACTGAAGCTTTCTTT
TRBJ2-5 | TRBD1 | TRBV18 | few | CASSSGQKETQYF | TGTGCCAGCTCCTCGGGACAGAAAGAGACCCAGTACTTC
TRBJ2-7 | TRBD1 | TRBV5-1 | NA | CASSSRDRARGQYF | TGCGCCAGCAGCTCCCGGGACAGGGCACGCGGGCAGTACTTC
TRBJ2-7 | NA | TRBV19 | NA | CASSPGWQQYF | TGTGCCAGTAGTCCAGGGTGGCAGCAGTACTTC
TRBJ1-2 | NA | TRBV6-1 | NA | CASRTAANYGYTF | TGTGCCAGCAGGACAGCCGCTAACTATGGCTACACCTTC
TRBJ2-7 | NA | TRBV6-2/TRBV6-3 | NA | CASRIAAFPYEQYF | TGTGCCAGCAGGATAGCGGCCTTCCCCTACGAGCAGTACTTC
TRBJ2-1 | TRBD2 | TRBV5-1 | few | CASSLVTSGRQGEQFF | TGCGCCAGCAGCTTGGTGACTAGCGGGAGACAGGGTGAGCAGTTCTTC